The rows below give T cell receptor beta chains drawn from one sample of a study of control samples from healthy donors and cancer patients. The repertoire was sequenced with immunoSEQ multiplex PCR; TCRdb's copy has only in-frame clones and lacks some. The table shows about 80,000 clones, with roughly nine tenths occurring only once. Specimen: blood. The origin of the receptors is a man aged 50 or older in good health. CDR3s include the opening cysteine and the closing phenylalanine or tryptophan. D genes are given only for firm matches. Size values are once, few and many counts, or a class for expanded clones, and some rows have none.

clone_size j_call d_call v_call cdr3_aa cdr3_nt
NA TRBJ2-5 TRBD2 TRBV7-2 CASSLSVQRGGETQYF TGTGCCAGCAGCTTAAGTGTCCAGCGGGGGGGAGAGACCCAGTACTTC
NA TRBJ2-4 TRBD2 TRBV14 CASSQDGGVAKNIQYF TGTGCCAGCAGCCAAGATGGGGGGGTCGCCAAAAACATTCAGTACTTC
NA TRBJ2-3 NA TRBV24-1 CATSDTGGADTQYF TGTGCCACCAGTGATACCGGGGGCGCAGATACGCAGTATTTT
NA TRBJ2-3 NA TRBV19 CASRTRGTDTQYF TGTGCCAGTAGGACTAGAGGTACAGATACGCAGTATTTT
NA TRBJ1-6 TRBD1 TRBV6-5 CASSYNWDSFNSPLHF TGTGCCAGCAGTTACAATTGGGACAGTTTTAATTCACCCCTCCACTTT
NA TRBJ1-2 TRBD1 TRBV27 CASSLRQGEYYGYTF TGTGCCAGCAGTTTACGACAGGGGGAATACTATGGCTACACCTTC
NA TRBJ1-1 NA TRBV27 CASSLGQNTEAFF TGTGCCAGCAGTTTAGGACAAAACACTGAAGCTTTCTTT
once TRBJ1-6 NA TRBV6-5 CASRVTGNNSPLHF TGTGCCAGCAGAGTAACAGGGAACAATTCACCCCTCCACTTT
NA TRBJ2-5 NA TRBV11-3 CASSQRAGGGETQYF TGTGCCAGCAGCCAGCGAGCCGGGGGTGGGGAGACCCAGTACTTC
NA TRBJ1-4 NA TRBV10-2 CASSEGNEKLFF TGCGCCAGCAGCGAGGGGAATGAAAAACTGTTTTTT
NA TRBJ2-1 NA TRBV7-6 CASSFQATEQFF TGTGCCAGCAGCTTCCAGGCTACCGAGCAGTTCTTC
once TRBJ1-1 TRBD1 TRBV7-9 CASIGGGGPSTEAFF TGTGCCAGCATCGGGGGAGGGGGCCCCAGCACTGAAGCTTTCTTT
NA TRBJ2-7 NA TRBV7-2 CASSPDSSPYEQYF TGTGCCAGCAGCCCGGACAGTTCCCCCTACGAGCAGTACTTC
NA TRBJ2-7 TRBD2 TRBV11-3 CASSLASGAHEQYF TGTGCCAGCAGCTTGGCTAGCGGGGCCCACGAGCAGTACTTC
NA TRBJ2-1 NA TRBV19 CASTLAGAYNEQFF TGTGCCAGTACTCTCGCGGGGGCTTACAATGAGCAGTTCTTC
NA TRBJ2-3 NA TRBV21-1 CASTSTDTQYF TGTGCCAGCACGTCTACAGATACGCAGTATTTT
NA TRBJ1-3 NA TRBV27 CASSLSQGPGNTIYF TGTGCCAGCAGTTTATCGCAAGGCCCTGGAAACACCATATATTTT